The rows below give T cell receptor beta chains drawn from one sample of a study of blood T cell repertoires in COVID-19. The repertoire was sequenced with immunoSEQ multiplex PCR; TCRdb's copy has only in-frame clones and lacks some. Of around 60,000 clones detected, around 85% appear once; the ten largest clones hold 1.2%. Sequenced sample: peripheral blood. The receptors were sampled from a man aged 35-49 years with acute or convalescent COVID-19. The CDR3 runs from the conserved cysteine through the conserved F or W. Each record gives: V gene, clone size, J gene, D gene, CDR3 DNA, CDR3 protein. A D gene is named only where the DNA matches it firmly. Size tells how often a clone was seen (once, few, many) or the class of an expanded clone, and some rows leave it out.

V gene: TRBV30; clone size: .; J gene: TRBJ1-6; D gene: .; CDR3 DNA: TGTGCCTACACGGGACTCTCGAGCTCCTATAATTCACCCCTCCACTTT; CDR3 protein: CAYTGLSSSYNSPLHF
V gene: TRBV24-1; clone size: .; J gene: TRBJ1-2; D gene: TRBD1; CDR3 DNA: TGTGCCACCAGTGACGGAGGACAGGACTATGGCTACACCTTC; CDR3 protein: CATSDGGQDYGYTF
V gene: TRBV2; clone size: .; J gene: TRBJ2-3; D gene: .; CDR3 DNA: TGTGCCAGCAGGATCTCCCACGACAGTACGCAGTATTTT; CDR3 protein: CASRISHDSTQYF
V gene: TRBV3-1/TRBV3-2; clone size: .; J gene: TRBJ1-1; D gene: TRBD1; CDR3 DNA: TGTGCCAGCAGCCCTTCGACAGGGTCCAACACTGAAGCTTTCTTT; CDR3 protein: CASSPSTGSNTEAFF
V gene: TRBV2; clone size: .; J gene: TRBJ2-5; D gene: TRBD2; CDR3 DNA: TGTGCCAGCGGGGGGAGGCGGGGGAAAGAGACCCAGTACTTC; CDR3 protein: CASGGRRGKETQYF
V gene: TRBV7-8; clone size: .; J gene: TRBJ1-5; D gene: .; CDR3 DNA: TGTGCCAGCAGCTTAGGCAGTGCCAGAAATCAGCCCCAGCATTTT; CDR3 protein: CASSLGSARNQPQHF
V gene: TRBV18; clone size: .; J gene: TRBJ1-5; D gene: .; CDR3 DNA: TGTGCCAGTTCCGGGGGGGGCTTACAGCCCCAGCATTTT; CDR3 protein: CASSGGGLQPQHF
V gene: TRBV7-2; clone size: .; J gene: TRBJ2-3; D gene: TRBD2; CDR3 DNA: TGTGCCAGCAGCTTAGGGGGCGGACTAGCAACAGATACGCAGTATTTT; CDR3 protein: CASSLGGGLATDTQYF
V gene: TRBV7-8; clone size: .; J gene: TRBJ2-7; D gene: .; CDR3 DNA: TGTGCCAGCAGCTCATCAGCGGGCTCCTACGAGCAGTACTTC; CDR3 protein: CASSSSAGSYEQYF
V gene: TRBV11-2; clone size: once; J gene: TRBJ1-2; D gene: TRBD1; CDR3 DNA: TGTGCCAGCAGCTTAGCACAGGGGGCAGGTGGCTACACCTTC; CDR3 protein: CASSLAQGAGGYTF
V gene: TRBV12-3/TRBV12-4; clone size: .; J gene: TRBJ1-4; D gene: .; CDR3 DNA: TGTGCCAGCAGTTTAACGGAGAACGGAAAACTGTTTTTT; CDR3 protein: CASSLTENGKLFF
V gene: TRBV11-2; clone size: once; J gene: TRBJ2-1; D gene: TRBD1; CDR3 DNA: TGTGCCAGCAGCTTCATCGGGACAGGGGTTGCCAATGAGCAGTTCTTC; CDR3 protein: CASSFIGTGVANEQFF
V gene: TRBV5-1; clone size: .; J gene: TRBJ2-3; D gene: .; CDR3 DNA: TGCGCCAGCAGAAGGGAGGGCACAGATACGCAGTATTTT; CDR3 protein: CASRREGTDTQYF
V gene: TRBV11-3; clone size: .; J gene: TRBJ2-3; D gene: TRBD2; CDR3 DNA: TGTGCCAGCAGCGTCAGAAGCGGGGGGGCCACGGATACGCAGTATTTT; CDR3 protein: CASSVRSGGATDTQYF
V gene: TRBV19; clone size: once; J gene: TRBJ2-7; D gene: TRBD2; CDR3 DNA: TGTGCCAGTAGTATTTGGACTAGCGGCTACGAGCAGTACTTC; CDR3 protein: CASSIWTSGYEQYF
V gene: TRBV11-3; clone size: few; J gene: TRBJ2-3; D gene: TRBD2; CDR3 DNA: TGTGCCAGCAAGGCTAGCGGATCTCCTAGCACAGATACGCAGTATTTT; CDR3 protein: CASKASGSPSTDTQYF
V gene: TRBV7-3; clone size: .; J gene: TRBJ1-3; D gene: .; CDR3 DNA: TGTGCCAGCAGCCCCTCAGGATCTGGAAACACCATATATTTT; CDR3 protein: CASSPSGSGNTIYF
V gene: TRBV12-3/TRBV12-4; clone size: few; J gene: TRBJ1-2; D gene: .; CDR3 DNA: TGTGCCAGCAGTTTAGGAGCTGGCTACACCTTC; CDR3 protein: CASSLGAGYTF
V gene: TRBV24-1; clone size: .; J gene: TRBJ1-5; D gene: .; CDR3 DNA: TGTGCCACCTCCGAGGAGGGGAATCAGCCCCAGCATTTT; CDR3 protein: CATSEEGNQPQHF
V gene: TRBV7-3; clone size: .; J gene: TRBJ2-5; D gene: TRBD1; CDR3 DNA: TGTGCCAGCAGCTCCCCAACAGGGGAAGAAGAGACCCAGTACTTC; CDR3 protein: CASSSPTGEEETQYF
V gene: TRBV24-1; clone size: .; J gene: TRBJ1-2; D gene: TRBD1; CDR3 DNA: TGTGCCACCAGTGATGCAGGGGGAAATCCGTATGGCTACACCTTC; CDR3 protein: CATSDAGGNPYGYTF
V gene: TRBV19; clone size: .; J gene: TRBJ1-2; D gene: TRBD1; CDR3 DNA: TGTGCCAGTAGTTACGGGACAGGGGATGGTAACTATGGCTACACCTTC; CDR3 protein: CASSYGTGDGNYGYTF
V gene: TRBV19; clone size: medium-sized; J gene: TRBJ1-3; D gene: TRBD1; CDR3 DNA: TGTGCCAGTAATAAGGGACAGGGAAACACCATATATTTT; CDR3 protein: CASNKGQGNTIYF
V gene: TRBV5-1; clone size: .; J gene: TRBJ1-3; D gene: .; CDR3 DNA: TGCGCCGACCTGGGCGGGTATCTAAACACCATATATTTT; CDR3 protein: CADLGGYLNTIYF
V gene: TRBV7-3; clone size: .; J gene: TRBJ2-2; D gene: TRBD2; CDR3 DNA: TGTGCCAGCAGCTTAATGGCCGGGAGGGCGAACACCGGGGAGCTGTTTTTT; CDR3 protein: CASSLMAGRANTGELFF
V gene: TRBV7-9; clone size: few; J gene: TRBJ1-1; D gene: TRBD1; CDR3 DNA: TGTGCCAGCAGCCAGACAGGGTCCGAAGCTTTCTTT; CDR3 protein: CASSQTGSEAFF
V gene: TRBV2; clone size: .; J gene: TRBJ2-5; D gene: TRBD2; CDR3 DNA: TGTGCCAGCAGTGATCGGAGCGGGGGGAACCAAGAGACCCAGTACTTC; CDR3 protein: CASSDRSGGNQETQYF
V gene: TRBV5-1; clone size: .; J gene: TRBJ1-5; D gene: TRBD1; CDR3 DNA: TGCGCCAGCAGCACCCAGGGGGGCATAGGGCAGCCCCAGCATTTT; CDR3 protein: CASSTQGGIGQPQHF
V gene: TRBV30; clone size: .; J gene: TRBJ1-1; D gene: .; CDR3 DNA: TGTGCCTGGAGGAATCCGGGACACCAGAACACTGAAGCTTTCTTT; CDR3 protein: CAWRNPGHQNTEAFF
V gene: TRBV28; clone size: .; J gene: TRBJ2-7; D gene: TRBD1; CDR3 DNA: TGTGCCAGCACCTCCAGCGGGACAGGGGGTGCCGAGCAGTACTTC; CDR3 protein: CASTSSGTGGAEQYF
V gene: TRBV7-3; clone size: .; J gene: TRBJ1-4; D gene: .; CDR3 DNA: TGTGCCAGCAGCCTCCGAGGGAGGTCGGTTGATGAAAAACTGTTTTTT; CDR3 protein: CASSLRGRSVDEKLFF
V gene: TRBV5-4; clone size: few; J gene: TRBJ1-2; D gene: TRBD1; CDR3 DNA: TGTGCCAGCAGTCAACAGGGGAGTAACTATGGCTACACCTTC; CDR3 protein: CASSQQGSNYGYTF
V gene: TRBV5-1; clone size: .; J gene: TRBJ1-2; D gene: TRBD1; CDR3 DNA: TGCGCCAGCAGCTTGGTGGGGACAGGGTCCGGCTACACCTTC; CDR3 protein: CASSLVGTGSGYTF